This T cell receptor beta chain was found in a study of blood T cell repertoires in COVID-19. Study overall: The origin of the acute and convalescent COVID-19 samples was the United States, Italy and Spain.

Per the authors' pipeline: From reference gene primer amplification, estimates of nucleated cell counts were derived. Using immunoSEQ multiplex PCR, the repertoire was profiled, and TCRdb retains in-frame clones only, with some absent. V and J calls and clone size follow that table, whereas D and trimming were derived from the DNA. The sample includes about 190,000 clones, about nine tenths of them seen just once. CDR1 and CDR2 from the germline V gene are MDHEN and SYDVKM. The CDR3 has 15 residues. The V and J ends lost 4 bases and 2 bases respectively, with 15 bases between them. The clonotype originates from a man between 25 and 39 years old with acute or convalescent COVID-19. The specimen was peripheral blood. The gene calls are TRBV28 and TRBJ2-7, with D possibly TRBD1 on 6 matching bases. The CDR3 coding sequence is TGTGCCAGCAGTTCCCCGGGCAGGGGTGCCTACGAGCAGTACTTC. It encodes CASSSPGRGAYEQYF.